This T cell receptor beta chain was captured in a study of CD8+CD57+ T cells in acquired aplastic anemia. Study-level information: Isolated CD4+ and CD8+ cells, once sorted, yielded DNA averaging around 3.1 ug. Study-level findings and limits: With respect to CD8+ Simpson's diversity, patients and controls did not differ significantly. About 29 CD8+ CDR3 sequences occurred in both the patients and the controls.

The table lists this clonotype with a few counts. Its target is not known. All patients picked for sequencing had shown, by flow cytometry, an expansion of CD8+CD57+ cells. A severe acquired aplastic anemia diagnosis applied to all patients. Profiling that covered TCR beta VDJ and CDR3 relied on genomic DNA as its template. MiXCR, applied by TCRdb to the reads, yields one record per CDR3 protein. The sample has about 200,000 distinct CDR3 sequences; approximately 65% are singletons. Material: sorted CD4+, CD8+, or CD8+CD57+ T cells (not recorded which) from PBMCs. The sequence derives from a human donor with aplastic anemia.

CDR3: CAISGQLYEQYF. CDR3 coding DNA: TGTGCCATCAGTGGACAGTTATACGAGCAGTACTTC. The gene calls are TRBV10-3 and TRBJ2-7; tentative D call: TRBD1 (5 bases). V was cut by 4 bases and J by 4 bases, with 8 bases left in between. The CDR3 loop spans 12 amino acids. The germline V gene encodes CDR1 ENHRY and CDR2 SYGVKD.